Below, 19 T cell receptor beta chains from the same sample are listed, as sequenced in a study of regulatory T cells in long-lasting Graves disease. The time point is: newly diagnosed GD, antithyroid drugs for less than 3 months. With RNA extracted from PBMCs as input, the TCR library was made. Building of the TCR beta libraries involved iRepertoire HTBI primers and Arm-PCR of CDR3 regions. TCRdb used MiXCR to reprocess the multiplex PCR reads, holding one entry per CDR3 protein. The sample yields 450,000 to 650,000 distinct CDR3 sequences, about 15% seen once. Separately, the same data were catalogued under a study of T cells in Graves' hyperthyroidism and ophthalmopathy.

Sequencing was performed on peripheral blood mononuclear cells (PBMCs), taken at new diagnosis, from a patient treated with antithyroid drugs. Source of these receptors: a woman aged 40 to 65 with Graves disease.

V and J are TRBV5-4 and TRBJ1-6; perhaps TRBD1 as D (6 bases). Germline V CDR1 and CDR2: SGHNT, YYREEE (reference sequence). The ends were cut back, 3 bases at V and 9 bases at J, with 16 bases in the middle. The CDR3 is made up of 15 amino acids. CDR3 protein: CASSSDQGRVSPLHF. In DNA, the CDR3 is TGTGCCAGCAGCTCGGACCAGGGGCGGGTTTCACCCCTCCACTTT.

A few counts support this clonotype. The chain employs TRBV10-3 and TRBJ1-2; the match to TRBD1 covers 7 bases. Germline loops: CDR1 ENHRY, CDR2 SYGVKD. The trim removed 5 bases at V and 4 bases at J, leaving 10 bases unmatched. The CDR3 covers 15 residues. CDR3 coding DNA: TGTGCCATCAGTTCGACAGGGTCTGAACTCTATGGCTACACCTTC. As protein: CAISSTGSELYGYTF.

This clonotype was counted many times. This chain joins TRBV3-1 and TRBJ2-1, with 9 bases aligning to TRBD2. The CDR3 contains 14 residues. With 1 base clipped from V and 6 bases from J, the junction kept 1 base outside the gene matches. Germline V CDR1 and CDR2: LGHDT, YNNKEL (reference sequence). The CDR3 DNA is TGTGCCAGCAGCCAAGGACTAGCGGTCAATGAGCAGTTCTTC. Protein product: CASSQGLAVNEQFF.

This clonotype came up a few times. The chain employs TRBV20-1 and TRBJ2-3; TRBD2 matches 11 bases. Unmatched junction bases numbered 4, after V lost 0 bases and J lost 5 bases. The CDR3 spans 15 residues. CDR1 and CDR2 from the germline V gene are DFQATT and SNEGSKA (reference sequence). CDR3 residues: CSARDNSGGGDTQYF. The CDR3 DNA reads as TGCAGTGCTAGAGATAATAGCGGGGGGGGAGATACGCAGTATTTT.

The chain employs TRBV4-1 and TRBJ2-6, with D tentatively TRBD2 (6 bases). Germline V CDR1 and CDR2: MGHRA, YSYEKL. The V gene lost 3 bases and the J gene lost 4 bases, with 13 bases spanning the gap. CDR3 length: 16 amino acids. The CDR3 spells CASSQLGSFGANVLTF. CDR3 nucleotide sequence: TGCGCCAGCAGCCAGCTCGGGAGTTTCGGGGCCAACGTCCTGACTTTC.

This clonotype was seen ten or more times. The rearrangement uses TRBV7-2 and TRBJ2-5; 8 nucleotides align to TRBD2. CDR3 size: 16 residues. The germline V gene has CDR1 SGHTA and CDR2 FQGNSA. V was pared by 1 base and J by 5 bases, with 9 bases of the junction left unmatched. The CDR3 nucleotides are TGTGCCAGCAGCTTAGTGGCTAGCGGGTCGGGGGAGACCCAGTACTTC. It codes for CASSLVASGSGETQYF.

At least ten counts were recorded for this clonotype. This rearrangement joins TRBV7-6 to TRBJ2-7; D possibly corresponds to TRBD1 (6 bases). The CDR3 contains 15 residues. From germline, CDR1 is SGHVS and CDR2 FNYEAQ. V shed 5 bases and J shed 3 bases, with 17 bases lying between them. CDR3 protein: CASSNGAGEFYEQYF. In DNA form, the CDR3 reads TGTGCCAGCAGCAACGGGGCAGGGGAATTCTACGAGCAGTACTTC.

The genes are TRBV27 and TRBJ1-2, with TRBD1 matching 12 bases. In germline, CDR1 is MNHEY, CDR2 SMNVEV (reference sequence). V gave up 5 bases and J gave up 9 bases; unmatched junction bases: 4. There are 13 residues in the CDR3. The CDR3 bases are TGTGCCAGCAGTGTGGGACAGGGGGCGAGCTACACCTTC. It specifies CASSVGQGASYTF.

This clonotype was picked up a small number of times. The genes are TRBV20-1 and TRBJ1-5; D may be TRBD1 (6 bases). Trimming removed 3 bases from V and 6 bases from J, with 12 bases in between. Germline V gene lookup returns CDR1 DFQATT and CDR2 SNEGSKA (reference sequence). This CDR3 is 13 amino acids long. The CDR3 DNA follows: TGCAGTGCTAGCATGGGGGGCCGTCAGCCCCAGCATTTT. Protein: CSASMGGRQPQHF.

Turning to this clonotype: A read error may explain this, as a much larger clone is one base away. V gene TRBV4-1 combines with J gene TRBJ1-2; maybe TRBD1 (5 bases). V lost 0 bases, J lost 4 bases, and 12 bases lay in between. Germline lookup yields CDR1 MGHRA and CDR2 YSYEKL. This CDR3 comprises 15 residues. The CDR3 reads CASSQEKGEGYGYTF. The CDR3 coding sequence is TGCGCCAGCAGCCAAGAAAAAGGGGAAGGCTATGGCTACACCTTC.

This clonotype has only a few counts. At one boundary the junction diverges from the germline segment, which might be a read error. The chain uses TRBV2 and TRBJ2-3; TRBD2 might be the D (6 bases). The CDR3 contains 15 residues. Germline V gene lookup returns CDR1 SNHLY and CDR2 FYNNEI. The DNA for the CDR3 is TGTGCCAGCACACGGGAGACAGTCGGCACAGGTACGCAGTATTTT. Translating it yields CASTRETVGTGTQYF.

This clonotype occurred many times. The chain links TRBV11-2 to TRBJ1-1; 12 bases map to TRBD1. The CDR3 runs to 16 residues. Germline V lookup: CDR1 SGHAT, CDR2 FQNNGV. The junction had 2 bases not matched to a gene; V was cut back by 3 bases and J by 0 bases. CDR3 coding DNA: TGTGCCAGCAGCTTGGGGACAGGGGGCATGAACACTGAAGCTTTCTTT. It specifies CASSLGTGGMNTEAFF. The full variable domain, in which reference TRBV11-2 and TRBJ1-1 provide the parts outside the CDR3, is EAGVAQSPRYKIIEKRQSVAFWCNPISGHATLYWYQQILGQGPKLLIQFQNNGVVDDSQLPKDRFSAERLKGVDSTLKIQPAKLEDSAVYLCASSLGTGGMNTEAFFGQGTRLTVV.

The chain combines TRBV19 with TRBJ2-5; TRBD1 is a possible D gene (6 bases). V was clipped by 4 bases and J by 4 bases, with 13 bases between them. CDR1 is LNHDA, CDR2 SQIVND, per germline (reference sequence). The CDR3 is 14 residues long. This chain's CDR3 is CASSTQQGRETQYF. The CDR3 DNA reads as TGTGCCAGTAGTACACAACAGGGTCGAGAGACCCAGTACTTC.

The chain recombines TRBV5-1 with TRBJ2-3; D assignment may be TRBD1 or TRBD2 (6 bases each). This CDR3 comprises 17 residues. Germline CDR1 reads SGHRS; CDR2 reads YFSETQ. V was shortened by 3 bases and J by 3 bases, with 20 bases between the two germline ends. CDR3 sequence: CASSSQPGGLGTDTQYF. The CDR3 DNA is TGCGCCAGCAGCTCGCAACCCGGGGGCCTTGGGACAGATACGCAGTATTTT.

There are a few counts of this clonotype. The V gene is TRBV4-1, the J gene TRBJ1-1; perhaps TRBD1 as D (5 bases). The germline CDR1 and CDR2 sequences are MGHRA and YSYEKL. The CDR3 covers 16 residues. V lost 1 base to trimming and J lost 5 bases, with 17 bases between them. The CDR3 DNA reads as TGCGCCAGCAGCCAAGTGGGGACGGGGGGAGGAACTGAAGCTTTCTTT. Translating it yields CASSQVGTGGGTEAFF.

Many counts were recorded for this clonotype. V and J are TRBV3-1 and TRBJ1-1, with no clear D. CDR1 is LGHDT and CDR2 is YNNKEL in the germline V gene (reference sequence). The CDR3 has 13 residues. V was pared by 5 bases and J by 5 bases, with 12 bases between. CDR3 DNA sequence: TGTGCCAGCAGCACCCGTCCCGGAACTGAAGCTTTCTTT. Translation: CASSTRPGTEAFF. Filled out from reference TRBV3-1 and TRBJ1-1, the complete variable domain reads DTAVSQTPKYLVTQMGNDKSIKCEQNLGHDTMYWYKQDSKKFLKIMFSYNNKELIINETVPNRFSPKSPDKAHLNLHINSLELGDSAVYFCASSTRPGTEAFFGQGTRLTVV.

Regarding this clonotype: This likely traces to a read error, being one base from a far larger clone. The rearrangement links TRBV11-3 to TRBJ2-5, with a weak D call TRBD1 (6 bases). Germline CDR1 and CDR2: SGHNT and YENEEA. CDR3 length: 15 amino acids. CDR3 nucleotide sequence: TGTGCCAGCAGCTTGCGACAGGAAGGGGCCAATGAGCGGTTCTTC. It encodes CASSLRQEGANERFF.

This clonotype has only a few counts. The rearrangement joins TRBV2 to TRBJ1-1, with TRBD1 matching over 9 bases. V lost 5 bases and J lost 10; bases outside the gene matches: 11. CDR3 length equals 14 residues. The germline V gene encodes CDR1 SNHLY and CDR2 FYNNEI. CDR3 nucleotide sequence: TGTGCCAGCAGTTGGGACAGGGTGACATTTGGAGCTTTCTTT. Amino acid sequence: CASSWDRVTFGAFF.

The rearrangement links TRBV6-1 to TRBJ2-1, with TRBD2 identical over 11 bases. The junction had 7 bases not matched to a gene; V was cut back by 6 bases and J by 6 bases. CDR1 is MNHNS and CDR2 is SASEGT in the germline V gene. This CDR3 region has 15 residues. The CDR3 loop is CASRVRLAGGNEQFF. CDR3 in DNA: TGTGCCAGCAGGGTGAGGCTAGCGGGGGGCAATGAGCAGTTCTTC.